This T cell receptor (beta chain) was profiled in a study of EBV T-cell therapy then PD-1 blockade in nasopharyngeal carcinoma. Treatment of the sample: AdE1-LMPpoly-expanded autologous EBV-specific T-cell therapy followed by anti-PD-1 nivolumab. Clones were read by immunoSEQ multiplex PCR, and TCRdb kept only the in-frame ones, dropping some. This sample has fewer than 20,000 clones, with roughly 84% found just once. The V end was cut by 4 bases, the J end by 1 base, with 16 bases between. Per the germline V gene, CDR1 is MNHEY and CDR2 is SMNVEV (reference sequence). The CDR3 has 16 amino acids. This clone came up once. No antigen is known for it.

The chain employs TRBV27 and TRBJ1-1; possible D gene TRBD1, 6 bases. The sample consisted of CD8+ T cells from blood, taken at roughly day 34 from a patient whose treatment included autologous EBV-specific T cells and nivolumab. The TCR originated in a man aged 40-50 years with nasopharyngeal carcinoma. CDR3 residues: CASSSSVRGANTEAFF. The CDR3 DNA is TGTGCCAGCAGTTCCTCGGTAAGGGGGGCGAACACTGAAGCTTTCTTT.